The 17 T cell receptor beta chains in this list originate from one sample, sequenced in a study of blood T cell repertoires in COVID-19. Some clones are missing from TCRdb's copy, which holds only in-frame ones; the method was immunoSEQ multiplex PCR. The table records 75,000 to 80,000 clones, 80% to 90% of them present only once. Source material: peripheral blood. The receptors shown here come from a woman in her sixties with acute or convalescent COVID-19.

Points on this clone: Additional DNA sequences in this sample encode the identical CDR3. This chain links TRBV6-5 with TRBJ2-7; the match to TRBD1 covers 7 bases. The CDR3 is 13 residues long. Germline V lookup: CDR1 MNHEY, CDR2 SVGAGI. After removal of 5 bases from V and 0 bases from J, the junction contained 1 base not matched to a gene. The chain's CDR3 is CASSRTGSYEQYV. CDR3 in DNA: TGTGCCAGCAGTCGGACAGGCTCCTACGAGCAGTACGTC.

CDR3 residues: CSVDKLSGTEAFF. CDR3 nucleotide sequence: TGCAGCGTTGATAAACTTTCAGGCACTGAAGCTTTCTTT. V and J are TRBV29-1 and TRBJ1-1; D remains ambiguous. The CDR3 is made up of 13 amino acids. Trimming stripped 3 bases from V and 4 bases from J, with 12 bases between. The germline gives CDR1 SQVTM, CDR2 ANQGSEA.

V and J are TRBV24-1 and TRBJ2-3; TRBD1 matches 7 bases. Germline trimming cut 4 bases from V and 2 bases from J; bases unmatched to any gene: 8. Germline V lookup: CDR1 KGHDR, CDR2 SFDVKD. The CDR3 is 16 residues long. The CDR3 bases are TGTGCCACCAGTGACCCGACAGGGACCACCACAGATACGCAGTATTTT. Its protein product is CATSDPTGTTTDTQYF.

The CDR3 DNA is TGTGCCCTAGGGACAGGGAGGAATCCCCTAGCCAAAAACATTCAGTACTTC. Amino acid sequence: CALGTGRNPLAKNIQYF. V is TRBV19 and J is TRBJ2-4; 9 bases are shared with TRBD1. Germline V gene sequence: CDR1 LNHDA, CDR2 SQIVND (reference sequence). The ends lost 11 bases at V and 0 bases at J; junction bases unmatched: 14. The CDR3 has 17 residues.

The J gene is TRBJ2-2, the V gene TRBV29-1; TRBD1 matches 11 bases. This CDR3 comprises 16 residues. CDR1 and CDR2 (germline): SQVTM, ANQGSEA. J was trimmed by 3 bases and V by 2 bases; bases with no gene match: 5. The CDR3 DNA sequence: TGCAGCGTTGAATTAATGGGACAGGGGGACACCGGGGAGCTGTTTTTT. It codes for CSVELMGQGDTGELFF.

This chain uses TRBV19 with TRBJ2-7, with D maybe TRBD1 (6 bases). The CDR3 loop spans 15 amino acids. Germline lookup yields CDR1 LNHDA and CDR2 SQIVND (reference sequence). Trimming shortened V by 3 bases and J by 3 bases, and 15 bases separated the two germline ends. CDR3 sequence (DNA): TGTGCCAGTAGTATGACGGGACACAAGGGCTACGAGCAGTACTTC. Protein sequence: CASSMTGHKGYEQYF. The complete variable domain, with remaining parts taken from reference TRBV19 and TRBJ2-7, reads DGGITQSPKYLFRKEGQNVTLSCEQNLNHDAMYWYRQDPGQGLRLIYYSQIVNDFQKGDIAEGYSVSREKKESFPLTVTSAQKNPTAFYLCASSMTGHKGYEQYFGPGTRLTVT.

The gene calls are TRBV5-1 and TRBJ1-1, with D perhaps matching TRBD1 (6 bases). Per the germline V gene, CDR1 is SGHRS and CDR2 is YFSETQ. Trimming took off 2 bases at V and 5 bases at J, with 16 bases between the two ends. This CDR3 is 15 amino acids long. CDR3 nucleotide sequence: TGCGCCAGCAGCTTTAACTTACAGGGTAGAACTGAAGCTTTCTTT. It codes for CASSFNLQGRTEAFF.

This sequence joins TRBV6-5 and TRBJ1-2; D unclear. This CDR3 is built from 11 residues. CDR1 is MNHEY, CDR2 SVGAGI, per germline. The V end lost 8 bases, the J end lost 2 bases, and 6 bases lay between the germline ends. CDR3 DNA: TGTGCCAGCTCAGGCAACTATGGCTACACCTTC. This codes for CASSGNYGYTF.

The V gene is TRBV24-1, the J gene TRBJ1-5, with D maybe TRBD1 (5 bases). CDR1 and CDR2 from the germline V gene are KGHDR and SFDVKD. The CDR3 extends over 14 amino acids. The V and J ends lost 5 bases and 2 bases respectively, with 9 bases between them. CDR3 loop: CATSGEQGNQPQHF. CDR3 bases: TGTGCCACCAGTGGGGAACAGGGCAATCAGCCCCAGCATTTT.

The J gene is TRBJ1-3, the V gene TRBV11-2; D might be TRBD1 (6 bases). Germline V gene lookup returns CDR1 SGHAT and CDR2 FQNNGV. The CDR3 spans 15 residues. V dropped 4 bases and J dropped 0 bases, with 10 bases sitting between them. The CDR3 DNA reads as TGTGCCAGCAGCTCGGGACAAAACTCTGGAAACACCATATATTTT. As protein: CASSSGQNSGNTIYF. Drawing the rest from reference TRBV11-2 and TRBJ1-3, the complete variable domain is EAGVAQSPRYKIIEKRQSVAFWCNPISGHATLYWYQQILGQGPKLLIQFQNNGVVDDSQLPKDRFSAERLKGVDSTLKIQPAKLEDSAVYLCASSSGQNSGNTIYFGEGSWLTVV.

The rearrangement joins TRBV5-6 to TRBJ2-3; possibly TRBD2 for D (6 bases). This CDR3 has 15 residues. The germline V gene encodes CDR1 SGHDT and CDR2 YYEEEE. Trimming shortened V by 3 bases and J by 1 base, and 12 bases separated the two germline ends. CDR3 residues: CASSYPGTRTDTQYF. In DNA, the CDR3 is TGTGCCAGCAGCTACCCCGGGACTCGCACAGATACGCAGTATTTT.

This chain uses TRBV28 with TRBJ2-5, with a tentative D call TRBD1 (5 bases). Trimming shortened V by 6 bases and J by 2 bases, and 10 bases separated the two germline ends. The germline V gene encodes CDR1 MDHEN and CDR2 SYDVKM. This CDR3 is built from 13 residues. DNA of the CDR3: TGTGCCAGCAGAAGACAGTCACAAGAGACCCAGTACTTC. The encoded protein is CASRRQSQETQYF.

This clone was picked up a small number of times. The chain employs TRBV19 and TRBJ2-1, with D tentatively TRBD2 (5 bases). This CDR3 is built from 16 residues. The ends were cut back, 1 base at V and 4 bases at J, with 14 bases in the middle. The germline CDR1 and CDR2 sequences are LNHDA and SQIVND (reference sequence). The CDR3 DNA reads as TGTGCCAGTAGTATAGTCTACGGGGAGCCGTACAATGAGCAGTTCTTC. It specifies CASSIVYGEPYNEQFF.

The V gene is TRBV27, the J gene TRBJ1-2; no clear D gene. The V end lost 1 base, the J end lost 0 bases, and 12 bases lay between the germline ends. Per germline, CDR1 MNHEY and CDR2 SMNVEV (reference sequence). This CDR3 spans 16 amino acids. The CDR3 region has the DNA TGTGCCAGCAGTTTATTGGAGGGTCTCACTAACTATGGCTACACCTTC. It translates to CASSLLEGLTNYGYTF.

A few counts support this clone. CDR3 in DNA: TGTGCCAGTAGTATTCTACAGGGGGCGGCTGGAAACACCATATATTTT. Translated, it gives CASSILQGAAGNTIYF. The chain uses TRBV19 and TRBJ1-3, with 9 bases identical to TRBD1. V shed 3 bases, J shed 2 bases, and the junction held 5 bases outside the gene matches. CDR1 and CDR2 (germline): LNHDA, SQIVND (reference sequence). The CDR3 runs 16 residues.

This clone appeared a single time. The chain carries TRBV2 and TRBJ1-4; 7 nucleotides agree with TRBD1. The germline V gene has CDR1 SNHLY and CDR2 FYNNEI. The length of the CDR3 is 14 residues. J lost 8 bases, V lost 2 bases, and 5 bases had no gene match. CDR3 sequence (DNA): TGTGCCAGCAGTGAAAGGGGGCATGGGGAAAAACTGTTTTTT. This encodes CASSERGHGEKLFF.

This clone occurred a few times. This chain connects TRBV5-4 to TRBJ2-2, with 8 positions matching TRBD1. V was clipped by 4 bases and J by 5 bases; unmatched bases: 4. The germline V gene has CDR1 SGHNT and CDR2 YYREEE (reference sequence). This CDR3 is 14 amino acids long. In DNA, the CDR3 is TGTGCCAGCAGCCAGGGGGCTGAGACCGGGGAGCTGTTTTTT. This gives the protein CASSQGAETGELFF.